These 6 T cell receptor beta chains were sequenced from one sample in a study of tumor and adjacent non-tumor tissue in lung cancer. RNA was extracted from bulk tissue without any cell sorting. More than 3 cm separated this lung sample from the edge of the tumor. Three rounds of nested PCR, following a modified ARM-PCR protocol, produced the TCRbeta library. TCRdb re-called the multiplex PCR reads through MiXCR, storing one row per CDR3 protein. The data contain 35,000 to 50,000 distinct CDR3 sequences, approximately 61% of them singletons. Sample: distant non-tumor lung tissue. These receptors came from a man aged 45-65 years with non-small cell lung cancer.

In this sample, this clonotype turned up a few times. No conserved phenylalanine or tryptophan is present at the end of the CDR3, so a read error is the likely explanation. The rearrangement joins TRBV28 to TRBJ2-6, with a tentative D call TRBD1 (6 bases). In germline, CDR1 is MDHEN, CDR2 SYDVKM. The CDR3 consists of 17 residues. Trimming left V 6 bases short and J 0 bases short, with 15 bases between. CDR3 in amino acids: CASSTNTGSSGANVLTS. Written as DNA, the CDR3 is TGTGCCAGCAGCACAAATACAGGGTCCTCTGGGGCCAACGTCCTGACTTCC.

Notes on this clonotype: A read error is possible here, since a much larger clone lies one base away. This chain links TRBV30 with TRBJ2-7; D is unresolved. CDR1 is GTSNPN, CDR2 SVGIG, per germline (reference sequence). Trimming took 2 bases from V and 0 from J, leaving 5 bases between them. CDR3 size: 12 residues. CDR3 loop: CAWSTVSYEQYF. Written as DNA, the CDR3 is TGTGCCTGGAGTACCGTCTCCTACGAGCAGTACTTC.

Note on this clonotype: The conserved final phenylalanine or tryptophan is absent from the CDR3, which likely points to a read error. The limits of the CDR3 on the DNA are not certain, so only TCRdb's listed CDR3 is given. The rearrangement links TRBV11-1 to TRBJ2-1; TRBD2 was called by the table and not checked on the DNA. Including both end residues, the CDR3 is 15 amino acids long. CDR1 and CDR2 (germline): SGHAT, FQDESV (reference sequence). This chain's CDR3 is CASSSTSGSYNERFI.

As regards this clonotype: This sequence may be a read error, since a much larger clone differs from it by one base. This rearrangement joins TRBV11-2 to TRBJ2-1; TRBD2 might be the D (6 bases). The CDR3 sequence is 13 residues long. The germline V gene encodes CDR1 SGHAT and CDR2 FQNNGV. CDR3 amino acids: CASSLSLFREQLF. DNA for the CDR3: TGTGCCAGCAGCTTGTCGTTATTCCGGGAGCAGCTCTTC. Full variable domain (rest looked up from reference TRBV11-2 and TRBJ2-1): EAGVAQSPRYKIIEKRQSVAFWCNPISGHATLYWYQQILGQGPKLLIQFQNNGVVDDSQLPKDRFSAERLKGVDSTLKIQPAKLEDSAVYLCASSLSLFREQLFGPGTRLTVL.

The V gene is TRBV11-1, the J gene TRBJ2-5; D gene uncertain. Germline V gene lookup returns CDR1 SGHAT and CDR2 FQDESV (reference sequence). Trimming removed 6 bases at V and 3 bases at J, with 8 bases between. CDR3 length equals 12 residues. The CDR3 DNA sequence: TGTGCCAGCAGTTTAACGGAAGAGACCCAGTACTTC. Translation gives CASSLTEETQYF.

In regard to this clonotype: The CDR3 carries no conserved terminal phenylalanine or tryptophan, so it likely arises from a read error. The DNA is left out, because the CDR3 cannot be placed on it with certainty; the CDR3 is given as TCRdb lists it. The chain uses TRBV11-2 and TRBJ2-7; the table's TRBD1 call for D was not verified on the DNA. The CDR3 contains 14 residues when both ends are counted. Germline values: CDR1 SGHAT, CDR2 FQNNGV. CDR3 loop: CASSLAFTGYEQYL.